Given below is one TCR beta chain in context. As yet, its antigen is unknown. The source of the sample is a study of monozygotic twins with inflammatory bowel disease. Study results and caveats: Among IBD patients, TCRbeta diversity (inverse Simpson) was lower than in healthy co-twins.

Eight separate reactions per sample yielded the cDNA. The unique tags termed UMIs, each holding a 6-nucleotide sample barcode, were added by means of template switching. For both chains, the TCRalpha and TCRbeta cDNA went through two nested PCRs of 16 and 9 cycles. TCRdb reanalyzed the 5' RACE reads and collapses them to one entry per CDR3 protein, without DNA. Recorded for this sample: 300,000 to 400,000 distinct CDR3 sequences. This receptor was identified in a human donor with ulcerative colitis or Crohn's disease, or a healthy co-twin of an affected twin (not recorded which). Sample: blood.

CDR3 residues: CSAPRVYTEAFF. V is TRBV20-1 and J is TRBJ1-1. CDR1 is DFQATT, CDR2 SNEGSKA, per germline (reference sequence). The length of the CDR3 is 12 residues.